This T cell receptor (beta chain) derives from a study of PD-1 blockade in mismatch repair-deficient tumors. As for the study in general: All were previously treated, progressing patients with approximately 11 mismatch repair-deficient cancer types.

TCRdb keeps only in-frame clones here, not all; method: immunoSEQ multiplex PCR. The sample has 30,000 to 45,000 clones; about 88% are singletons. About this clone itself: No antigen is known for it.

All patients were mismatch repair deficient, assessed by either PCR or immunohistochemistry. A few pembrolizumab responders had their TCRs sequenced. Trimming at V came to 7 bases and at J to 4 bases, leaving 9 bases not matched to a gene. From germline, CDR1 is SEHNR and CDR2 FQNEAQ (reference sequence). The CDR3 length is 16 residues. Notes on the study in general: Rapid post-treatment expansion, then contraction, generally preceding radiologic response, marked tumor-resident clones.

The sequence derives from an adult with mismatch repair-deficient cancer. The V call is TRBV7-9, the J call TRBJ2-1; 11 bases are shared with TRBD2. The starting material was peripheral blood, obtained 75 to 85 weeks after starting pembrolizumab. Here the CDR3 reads CASTPTSGIKYNEQFF. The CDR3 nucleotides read TGTGCCAGCACCCCGACTAGCGGGATTAAATACAATGAGCAGTTCTTC.